This T cell receptor beta chain was sequenced for a study of CD8 T cells in Susac syndrome. RNA was extracted with the RNeasy kit, and a quantity of about 0.45 to 1 ug was reverse transcribed using random hexamers. Amplification of TCR beta CDR3 used immunoSEQ multiplex PCR across 54 Vbeta and 13 Jbeta. Via MiXCR, TCRdb re-called the immunoSEQ multiplex PCR reads, giving one row per CDR3 protein. The profile shows 150,000 to 200,000 distinct CDR3 sequences, under 95% of them singletons. The authors carried out high-throughput sequencing of TCR beta. They applied it to CD8+ and CD4+ T cells obtained from blood. The sequenced material came from CD4+ T cells from PBMCs. The clonotype comes from a human donor in good health.

The CDR3 protein is CASSLSGHYTDTQYF. The CDR3 region has the DNA TGTGCCAGCAGTTTATCGGGGCACTACACAGATACGCAGTATTTT. The chain joins TRBV28 to TRBJ2-3, with D perhaps assigned TRBD1 or TRBD2 (5 bases each). Trimming removed 1 base from V and 2 bases from J, with 10 bases in between. The V gene's germline CDR1 is MDHEN and CDR2 SYDVKM. The CDR3 has 15 residues.